This passage covers 28 T cell receptor beta chains from one sample sequenced in a study of OX40 agonist ivuxolimab in advanced cancers. TCRdb's table, derived via immunoSEQ multiplex PCR, lists solely in-frame clones and lacks some. This table has approximately 64,000 clones, 86% appearing once. Sequencing used CD4+ or CD8+ T cells sorted from blood, obtained in a trial of the OX40 agonist ivuxolimab. These receptors all come from an adult with an advanced solid tumor such as melanoma, head and neck, liver or kidney cancer.

A single count supports this clone. V gene TRBV7-2 combines with J gene TRBJ1-1; no clear D. Germline V gene lookup returns CDR1 SGHTA and CDR2 FQGNSA. The V and J ends lost 3 bases and 1 base respectively, with 6 bases between them. The CDR3 has 13 amino acids. CDR3 residues: CASSFGRNTEAFF. The CDR3 DNA reads as TGTGCCAGCAGCTTTGGCCGGAACACTGAAGCTTTCTTT.

CDR3 coding DNA: TGCGCCAGCAGCTTGGCGGGACAGGGCCCCTCTGGGGCCAACGTCCTGACTTTC. The encoded protein is CASSLAGQGPSGANVLTF. The chain couples TRBV5-1 to TRBJ2-6, with TRBD1 matching 9 bases. CDR1 and CDR2 from the germline V gene are SGHRS and YFSETQ. The CDR3 has 18 amino acids. Trimming cost V 0 bases and J 0 bases; bases outside gene matches: 4.

V usage is TRBV6-1 and J usage is TRBJ1-5; no firm D call. Germline V gives CDR1 MNHNS, CDR2 SASEGT. This CDR3 is 15 amino acids long. Trimming left V 1 base short and J 1 base short, with 8 bases between. The CDR3 is CASSEDPASNQPQHF. The CDR3 DNA sequence: TGTGCCAGCAGTGAAGACCCAGCCAGCAATCAGCCCCAGCATTTT.

V is TRBV7-6 and J is TRBJ1-6; unclear D gene. This CDR3 comprises 19 residues. From germline, CDR1 is SGHVS and CDR2 FNYEAQ. With 8 bases removed from V and 1 base from J, the gap between germline ends came to 24 bases. Written as DNA, the CDR3 is TGTGCCAGCCCGACCCGCGAGGGCCCCGACAAGTCCTATAATTCACCCCTCCACTTT. Translation: CASPTREGPDKSYNSPLHF.

This sequence joins TRBV4-1 and TRBJ2-2; D is uncertain. CDR1 is MGHRA and CDR2 is YSYEKL in the germline V gene. V was cut by 1 base and J by 8 bases, with 11 bases left in between. The CDR3 has 14 residues. CDR3 region: CASSQGVPTGELFF. In DNA form, the CDR3 reads TGCGCCAGCAGCCAAGGGGTCCCGACAGGGGAGCTGTTTTTT.

This clone was seen only once. This chain connects TRBV5-1 to TRBJ2-7, with D unclear. Germline values: CDR1 SGHRS, CDR2 YFSETQ. This CDR3 is 12 amino acids long. V lost 4 bases, J lost 1 base, and 6 bases lay in between. The CDR3 coding sequence is TGCGCCAGCAGCCCTAATTCCTACGAGCAGTACTTC. Encoded protein: CASSPNSYEQYF.

This chain links TRBV7-9 with TRBJ2-7, with 16 bases that match TRBD2. This CDR3 contains 18 residues. V was clipped by 5 bases and J by 0 bases; unmatched bases: 7. Germline-derived CDR1 and CDR2 are SEHNR and FQNEAQ (reference sequence). CDR3 bases: TGTGCCAGCAGCGAGGGACTAGCGGGGGGGGCCAGCTCCTACGAGCAGTACTTC. As protein: CASSEGLAGGASSYEQYF. Full variable domain (outside the CDR3, taken from reference TRBV7-9 and TRBJ2-7): DTGVSQNPRHKITKRGQNVTFRCDPISEHNRLYWYRQTLGQGPEFLTYFQNEAQLEKSRLLSDRFSAERPKGSFSTLEIQRTEQGDSAMYLCASSEGLAGGASSYEQYFGPGTRLTVT.

The chain couples TRBV4-3 to TRBJ1-3; no clear D. From germline, CDR1 is LGHNA and CDR2 YSLEER. V gave up 1 base and J gave up 2 bases, with 12 bases separating them. The CDR3 spans 16 residues. As DNA, the CDR3 is TGCGCCAGCAGCCAAGGCCTTCTCGGGGCTGGAAACACCATATATTTT. Encoded protein: CASSQGLLGAGNTIYF.

This chain uses TRBV2 with TRBJ2-3; possible D gene TRBD2, 6 bases. The CDR3 covers 14 residues. V lost 4 bases and J lost 4, with 12 bases in between. The germline gives CDR1 SNHLY, CDR2 FYNNEI. CDR3 in amino acids: CASSAHREPDTQYF. Here the CDR3 DNA reads TGTGCCAGCAGTGCACACCGGGAGCCAGATACGCAGTATTTT.

This rearrangement joins TRBV6-1 to TRBJ2-1; TRBD2 matches 7 bases. There are 14 residues in the CDR3. J gave up 1 base and V 5 bases, and 2 bases lay outside the gene matches. Germline CDR1 MNHNS, CDR2 SASEGT. The CDR3 here is CASSRGGSYNEQFF. CDR3 coding DNA: TGTGCCAGCAGTCGGGGAGGGTCCTACAATGAGCAGTTCTTC.

The chain combines TRBV5-1 with TRBJ2-4; 8 nucleotides match TRBD1. After removal of 5 bases from V and 5 bases from J, the junction contained 6 bases not matched to a gene. The CDR3 totals 14 residues. The germline gives CDR1 SGHRS, CDR2 YFSETQ. CDR3 residues: CASRVDRAENIQYF. The DNA of the CDR3 is TGCGCCAGCAGGGTGGACAGGGCCGAAAACATTCAGTACTTC.

The chain is built from TRBV6-6 and TRBJ1-5; D unclear. The CDR3 length is 15 residues. Trimming shortened V by 7 bases and J by 1 base, and 14 bases separated the two germline ends. The germline V gene encodes CDR1 MNHNY and CDR2 SVGAGI (reference sequence). CDR3 in amino acids: CASIPGRASNQPQHF. CDR3 nucleotide sequence: TGTGCCAGCATCCCCGGGAGGGCAAGCAATCAGCCCCAGCATTTT.

This chain connects TRBV27 to TRBJ1-6, with D possibly matching TRBD1 (6 bases). The germline V gene has CDR1 MNHEY and CDR2 SMNVEV (reference sequence). There are 16 residues in the CDR3. The V and J ends lost 6 bases and 8 bases respectively, with 20 bases between them. DNA of the CDR3: TGTGCCAGCAGCTCCGCGACAACCAGGGGTGATTCACCCCTCCACTTT. Amino acids: CASSSATTRGDSPLHF.

A single count supports this clone. The rearrangement links TRBV5-6 to TRBJ1-3; the D is unclear. Per germline, CDR1 SGHDT and CDR2 YYEEEE. The CDR3 spans 15 residues. V was cut by 1 base and J by 0 bases, with 8 bases left in between. In DNA, the CDR3 is TGTGCCAGCAGCTTGACCGTGAACTCTGGAAACACCATATATTTT. Its translation: CASSLTVNSGNTIYF. Using reference TRBV5-6 and TRBJ1-3 for the parts outside the CDR3, the full variable domain is DAGVTQSPTHLIKTRGQQVTLRCSPKSGHDTVSWYQQALGQGPQFIFQYYEEEERQRGNFPDRFSGHQFPNYSSELNVNALLLGDSALYLCASSLTVNSGNTIYFGEGSWLTVV.

The rearrangement joins TRBV27 to TRBJ1-4; D is ambiguous. The germline CDR1 and CDR2 sequences are MNHEY and SMNVEV (reference sequence). V was trimmed by 0 bases and J by 4 bases, leaving 12 bases between them. The CDR3 totals 16 residues. The CDR3 loop reads CASSLSRYGGNEKLFF. As DNA, the CDR3 is TGTGCCAGCAGTTTATCGAGGTACGGCGGTAATGAAAAACTGTTTTTT.

This chain links TRBV7-8 with TRBJ2-5, with TRBD1 matching 7 bases. Germline V gene sequence: CDR1 SGHVS, CDR2 FQNEAQ. The CDR3 contains 13 residues. The junction had 1 base not matched to a gene; V was cut back by 3 bases and J by 3 bases. The CDR3 spells CASSLGQKETQYF. DNA of the CDR3: TGTGCCAGCAGCTTGGGACAGAAAGAGACCCAGTACTTC.

The chain joins TRBV5-1 to TRBJ1-2; D gene unclear. V lost 0 bases and J 1 base, leaving 4 bases between the germline ends. This CDR3 has 13 residues. Germline V CDR1 and CDR2: SGHRS, YFSETQ. CDR3 nucleotides: TGCGCCAGCAGCTTGGAGGGTAACTATGGCTACACCTTC. This encodes CASSLEGNYGYTF. Variable domain in full (rest from reference TRBV5-1 and TRBJ1-2): KAGVTQTPRYLIKTRGQQVTLSCSPISGHRSVSWYQQTPGQGLQFLFEYFSETQRNKGNFPGRFSGRQFSNSRSEMNVSTLELGDSALYLCASSLEGNYGYTFGSGTRLTVV.

This chain joins TRBV19 and TRBJ2-5; 8 nucleotides line up with TRBD1. In germline, CDR1 is LNHDA, CDR2 SQIVND (reference sequence). V was clipped by 2 bases and J by 1 base; unmatched bases: 12. The CDR3 spans 18 residues. The CDR3 reads CASSIKWRQGASQETQYF. The CDR3, as DNA: TGTGCCAGTAGTATAAAATGGCGGCAGGGGGCCTCCCAAGAGACCCAGTACTTC.

This sequence joins TRBV4-1 and TRBJ2-3; 9 bases line up with TRBD2. The CDR3 has 17 amino acids. With V trimmed by 3 bases and J by 4 bases, 11 bases remained unmatched. In germline, CDR1 is MGHRA, CDR2 YSYEKL. DNA of the CDR3: TGCGCCAGCAGCCAGAGCGCGGTGCTAGCGGGGTCAGATACGCAGTATTTT. Its protein product is CASSQSAVLAGSDTQYF.

This clone was observed a single time. The V and J genes are TRBV5-1 and TRBJ1-2; 7 positions agree with TRBD1. This CDR3 has 15 residues. The V and J ends lost 3 bases and 0 bases, in that order; junction bases with no gene match: 5. Germline V CDR1 and CDR2: SGHRS, YFSETQ. This chain's CDR3 is CASSSRQGTNYGYTF. DNA for the CDR3: TGCGCCAGCAGCTCTCGACAGGGTACTAACTATGGCTACACCTTC.

This sequence joins TRBV4-2 and TRBJ2-3; D is ambiguous. Germline V CDR1 and CDR2: LGHNA, YNFKEQ. V dropped 0 bases and J dropped 3 bases, with 7 bases sitting between them. The CDR3 totals 14 residues. The CDR3 coding sequence is TGTGCCAGCAGCCAAGATGTCTCGACAGATACGCAGTATTTT. Amino acids: CASSQDVSTDTQYF.

This clone occurred once. The rearrangement uses TRBV18 and TRBJ2-1; D gene uncertain. Between the trimmed V and J ends, which lost 0 bases and 7 bases, there was a span of 7 bases. This CDR3 contains 13 residues. In germline, CDR1 is KGHSH, CDR2 LQKENI. Here the CDR3 reads CASSPPTANEQFF. Written as DNA, the CDR3 is TGTGCCAGCTCACCACCCACAGCTAATGAGCAGTTCTTC. Based on the CDR3 plus reference TRBV18 and TRBJ2-1, the full variable domain is NAGVMQNPRHLVRRRGQEARLRCSPMKGHSHVYWYRQLPEEGLKFMVYLQKENIIDESGMPKERFSAEFPKEGPSILRIQQVVRGDSAAYFCASSPPTANEQFFGPGTRLTVL.

There are a few counts of this clone. The chain recombines TRBV6-4 with TRBJ2-3; no definite D call. V lost 9 bases, J lost 3 bases, and 4 bases lay in between. The germline V gene encodes CDR1 MRHNA and CDR2 SNTAGT. The CDR3 is 10 residues long. The DNA for the CDR3 is TGTGCCAGACCGACAGATACGCAGTATTTT. It encodes CARPTDTQYF.

This clone was observed a handful of times. The rearrangement links TRBV2 to TRBJ1-6, with D hard to call. Germline lookup yields CDR1 SNHLY and CDR2 FYNNEI. Trimming removed 6 bases from V and 8 bases from J, with 8 bases in between. The CDR3 is 12 residues long. CDR3 nucleotide sequence: TGTGCCAGCAGACACACAGATTCACCCCTCCACTTT. Translating it yields CASRHTDSPLHF.

This chain joins TRBV5-1 and TRBJ1-2; D gene ambiguous. CDR3 size: 14 residues. Trimming took off 0 bases at V and 5 bases at J, with 11 bases between the two ends. Germline V gene sequence: CDR1 SGHRS, CDR2 YFSETQ. The DNA for the CDR3 is TGCGCCAGCAGCTTGGATACCGGACCTTATGGCTACACCTTC. It yields the protein CASSLDTGPYGYTF.

This clone was counted a single time. The J gene is TRBJ2-5, the V gene TRBV6-6, with D possibly being TRBD2 (5 bases). Germline V gives CDR1 MNHNY, CDR2 SVGAGI (reference sequence). Trimming shortened V by 4 bases and J by 5 bases, and 14 bases separated the two germline ends. CDR3 length: 14 residues. CDR3 sequence: CASSSAGVRETQYF. In nucleotides, the CDR3 is TGTGCCAGCAGTTCCGCCGGGGTACGTGAGACCCAGTACTTC.

J is TRBJ1-2 and V is TRBV5-4; D uncertain. V lost 4 bases and J 6 bases, leaving 16 bases between the germline ends. The CDR3 covers 14 residues. Germline CDR1 SGHNT, CDR2 YYREEE (reference sequence). CDR3 sequence: CASSPEVGSDGYTF. CDR3 nucleotides: TGTGCCAGCAGCCCTGAGGTGGGGTCGGATGGCTACACCTTC.

V usage is TRBV6-5 and J usage is TRBJ2-7; the match to TRBD2 covers 8 bases. Per germline, CDR1 MNHEY and CDR2 SVGAGI. This CDR3 comprises 15 residues. V shed 5 bases and J 1 base; nucleotides not matched to a gene: 7. The CDR3 DNA is TGTGCCAGCAGTGTGAGTAGCGGGGTTTCCTACGAGCAGTACTTC. It yields the protein CASSVSSGVSYEQYF.